Listed below are T cell receptor beta chains from one sample, sequenced in a study of OX40 agonist ivuxolimab in advanced cancers. TCRdb's copy holds only in-frame clones and misses some; the assay was immunoSEQ multiplex PCR. The sample contains 65,000 to 90,000 clones, around 88% of which appear only once. Material: CD4+ or CD8+ T cells sorted from blood, obtained in a trial of the OX40 agonist ivuxolimab. These receptors came from an adult with an advanced solid tumor such as melanoma, head and neck, liver or kidney cancer. CDR3s include the opening cysteine and the closing phenylalanine or tryptophan. The D gene is left open where the match is weak. Size is stated for part of the rows, as once, few or many counts, or as a class when the clone is expanded.

j_call | d_call | clone_size | v_call | cdr3_nt | cdr3_aa
TRBJ2-5 | . | . | TRBV18 | TGTGCCAGCTCATCCGACCCGGGACCCTGGGAGACCCAGTACTTC | CASSSDPGPWETQYF
TRBJ2-7 | . | . | TRBV6-1 | TGTGCCAGCGAGGACCGCTCGTTGTACGAGCAGTACTTC | CASEDRSLYEQYF
TRBJ2-1 | TRBD1 | . | TRBV7-6 | TGTGCCAGCAGCTTAGCACAGGGGTGGGGACATGAGCAGTTCTTC | CASSLAQGWGHEQFF
TRBJ1-2 | . | . | TRBV19 | TGTGCCAGTAGGGACGGACAGCACAACTATGGCTACACCTTC | CASRDGQHNYGYTF
TRBJ1-1 | . | . | TRBV28 | TGTGCCAGCAGAAAGGGACTACCGAACACTGAAGCTTTCTTT | CASRKGLPNTEAFF
TRBJ2-1 | TRBD2 | . | TRBV9 | TGTGCCAGCAGCCCCCCTCAAACTAGCGGGAGAGTTGAGCAGTTCTTC | CASSPPQTSGRVEQFF
TRBJ2-7 | . | . | TRBV6-5 | TGTGCCACCCAGGGCGACAACTACGAGCAGTACTTC | CATQGDNYEQYF
TRBJ2-7 | . | . | TRBV7-9 | TGTGCCAGCAGCTTTAGAGGTCGCGGGACAACCTACGAGCAGTACTTC | CASSFRGRGTTYEQYF
TRBJ2-1 | TRBD2 | . | TRBV29-1 | TGCACCCTCCGAGGGACTAGGATGATCTACAATGAGCAGTTCTTC | CTLRGTRMIYNEQFF
TRBJ2-1 | . | . | TRBV4-3 | TGCGCCAGCAGCCAAGATAGCAGGGGGGACAATGAGCAGTTCTTC | CASSQDSRGDNEQFF
TRBJ2-7 | . | few | TRBV10-2 | TGCGCCAGCGAGGACACAAGGAGGTCCTACGAGCAGTACTTC | CASEDTRRSYEQYF
TRBJ2-5 | TRBD2 | . | TRBV6-4 | TGTGCCACCGGGACTAGCGGGTGTAGGTGGGGGACCCAGTACTTC | CATGTSGCRWGTQYF
TRBJ1-3 | . | . | TRBV1 | TGCACCAGCAGCCACGAAGATGGAAACACCATATATTTT | CTSSHEDGNTIYF
TRBJ2-2 | TRBD2 | . | TRBV7-2 | TGTGCCAGCAGCCCTGGGGGAGGGGCGACCGGGGAGCTGTTTTTT | CASSPGGGATGELFF
TRBJ1-2 | TRBD1 | . | TRBV28 | TGTGCCAGCAGAGAAACAGGGGGCGACTATGGCTACACCTTC | CASRETGGDYGYTF
TRBJ2-7 | . | . | TRBV15 | TGTGCCACCAGCGTGTTTTCGGGCCGCCAGGGCGAGCAGTACTTC | CATSVFSGRQGEQYF
TRBJ2-3 | TRBD2 | . | TRBV27 | TGTGCCAGCAGATCTCCCTCTAGCGGAACGGATACGCAGTATTTT | CASRSPSSGTDTQYF
TRBJ1-1 | . | . | TRBV10-1 | TGCGCCACCAATCCAGTTGGACGGAGGAACACTGAAGCTTTCTTT | CATNPVGRRNTEAFF
TRBJ2-7 | . | . | TRBV5-1 | TGCGCCAGCAGCTCCCAGGGCAACGAGCAGTACTTC | CASSSQGNEQYF
TRBJ2-7 | . | . | TRBV5-1 | TGCGCCAGCAGCAGGGACCTCTACGAGCAGTACTTC | CASSRDLYEQYF
TRBJ2-7 | . | . | TRBV7-2 | TGTGCCAGCAGCACCCGCGACGGACCCTACGAGCAGTACTTC | CASSTRDGPYEQYF
TRBJ2-1 | TRBD2 | . | TRBV7-8 | TGTGCCAGCAGGGGGCTGGCGGGAGCAACGGGGTTCTTC | CASRGLAGATGFF
TRBJ2-1 | . | . | TRBV11-2 | TGTGCCAGCAGCTATACGGCAGGTTCCGATGAGCAGTTCTTC | CASSYTAGSDEQFF
TRBJ2-2 | TRBD1 | . | TRBV19 | TGTGCCAGTAACACGGACAGGGCGGCCGGGGAGCTGTTTTTT | CASNTDRAAGELFF
TRBJ1-4 | . | . | TRBV16 | TGTGCCAGCAGCCAACGGGCAGGGTCAAATGAAAAACTGTTTTTT | CASSQRAGSNEKLFF
TRBJ2-3 | . | . | TRBV12-5 | TGTGCTAGTGCCAGGCCGAGGGATACGCAGTATTTT | CASARPRDTQYF
TRBJ2-6 | . | once | TRBV7-9 | TGTGCCAGCAGCTTAGGAGCAGGGACTGGGGCCAACGTCCTGACTTTC | CASSLGAGTGANVLTF
TRBJ2-2 | . | . | TRBV30 | TGTGCCTGGAGTGTAGGGGCAACCGGGGAGCTGTTTTTT | CAWSVGATGELFF
TRBJ2-7 | . | . | TRBV18 | TGTGCCAGCTCACCACAAAGCGGTTCTAACTACGAGCAGTACTTC | CASSPQSGSNYEQYF
TRBJ2-1 | TRBD2 | . | TRBV19 | TGTGCCAGTAGTAGCGCCGCTAGCGGAGGCTACAATGAGCAGTTCTTC | CASSSAASGGYNEQFF
TRBJ2-7 | . | . | TRBV28 | TGTGCCAGCAGTTTAGGCCGACTCTTGGAGCAGTACTTC | CASSLGRLLEQYF
TRBJ2-3 | . | . | TRBV21-1 | TGTGCCAGCATAACCCCATCAGATACGCAGTATTTT | CASITPSDTQYF
TRBJ1-1 | . | . | TRBV6-5 | TGTGCCAGCAGTTACCAAATAATCTCCCCCACTGAAGCTTTCTTT | CASSYQIISPTEAFF
TRBJ2-5 | . | . | TRBV5-8 | TGTGCCAGCAGCTTGGCCGGGACGCCCCAAGAGACCCAGTACTTC | CASSLAGTPQETQYF
TRBJ2-7 | TRBD2 | . | TRBV5-1 | TGCGCCAGCGCACGAGCGGGAGAAAGGTCCGAGCAGTACTTC | CASARAGERSEQYF
TRBJ2-2 | . | . | TRBV7-3 | TGTGCCAGCAGGGGGACGGCGAACACCGGGGAGCTGTTTTTT | CASRGTANTGELFF
TRBJ2-7 | . | . | TRBV4-3 | TGCGCCAGCAGCCAAGGAGTTGGCAGAAGCTACGAGCAGTACTTC | CASSQGVGRSYEQYF
TRBJ2-2 | . | . | TRBV28 | TGTGCCAGCAGTGTTGGGAACACCGGGGAGCTGTTTTTT | CASSVGNTGELFF
TRBJ1-5 | . | . | TRBV6-5 | TGTGCCAGCAAACAGGGCCTCAATCAGCCCCAGCATTTT | CASKQGLNQPQHF
TRBJ2-1 | TRBD2 | . | TRBV27 | TGTGCCAGCAGACTCCTACTAGCGGGAGTCAATGAGCAGTTCTTC | CASRLLLAGVNEQFF
TRBJ2-1 | . | . | TRBV19 | TGTGCCTGGGCCCTTAATGAGCAGTTCTTC | CAWALNEQFF
TRBJ2-2 | . | once | TRBV6-1 | TGTGCCAGCAGTGATCTTTCCACCGGGGAGCTGTTTTTT | CASSDLSTGELFF
TRBJ2-6 | . | . | TRBV7-3 | TGTGCCAGCAGCTTGGGGGTCTCTGGGGCCAACGTCCTGACTTTC | CASSLGVSGANVLTF
TRBJ2-2 | TRBD2 | . | TRBV2 | TGTGCCAGCACTAGCGGGAAGAACACCGGGGAGCTGTTTTTT | CASTSGKNTGELFF